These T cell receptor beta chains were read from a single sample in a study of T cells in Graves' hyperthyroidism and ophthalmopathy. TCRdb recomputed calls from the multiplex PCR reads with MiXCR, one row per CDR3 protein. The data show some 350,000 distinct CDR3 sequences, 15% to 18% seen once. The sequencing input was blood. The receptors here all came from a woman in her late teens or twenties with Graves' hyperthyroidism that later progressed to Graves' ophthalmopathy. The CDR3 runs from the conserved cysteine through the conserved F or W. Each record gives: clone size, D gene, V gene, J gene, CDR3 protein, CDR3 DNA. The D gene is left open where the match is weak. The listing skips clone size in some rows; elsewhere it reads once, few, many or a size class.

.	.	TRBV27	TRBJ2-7	CASSLGQAGINEQYF	TGTGCCAGCAGTTTAGGCCAGGCAGGGATAAACGAGCAGTACTTC
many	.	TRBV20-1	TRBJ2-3	CSARNYRHHVTQYF	TGCAGTGCTAGAAACTACCGGCACCACGTTACGCAGTATTTT
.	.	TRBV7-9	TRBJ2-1	CASSLGSQRDEQFF	TGTGCCAGCAGCTTAGGATCCCAGAGGGATGAGCAGTTCTTC
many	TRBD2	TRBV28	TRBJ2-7	CASSYSGMGEQYF	TGTGCCAGCAGTTACAGCGGGATGGGTGAGCAGTACTTC
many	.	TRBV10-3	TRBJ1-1	CAISVTDLNTEAFF	TGTGCCATCAGTGTGACAGACCTGAACACTGAAGCTTTCTTT
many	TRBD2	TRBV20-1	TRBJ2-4	CSGKWTSQNIQYF	TGCAGTGGAAAATGGACTAGCCAAAACATTCAGTACTTC
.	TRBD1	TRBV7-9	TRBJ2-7	CASSSLRGQEEQYF	TGTGCCAGCAGCTCCCTGAGGGGACAGGAGGAGCAGTACTTC
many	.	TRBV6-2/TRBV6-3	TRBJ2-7	CASSLRDASYEQYF	TGTGCCAGCAGTCTCCGGGACGCCTCCTACGAGCAGTACTTC
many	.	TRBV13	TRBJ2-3	CASSFGTYSSDTQYF	TGTGCCAGCAGCTTCGGGACATATTCTTCAGATACGCAGTATTTT
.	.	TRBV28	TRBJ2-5	CASSEMRPKQETQYF	TGTGCCAGCAGTGAAATGCGCCCCAAACAAGAGACCCAGTACTTC
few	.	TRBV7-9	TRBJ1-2	CASSPSRTDYGYTF	TGTGCCAGCAGCCCCTCTAGGACGGACTATGGCTACACCTTC
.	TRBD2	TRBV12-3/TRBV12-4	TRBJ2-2	CASSLQAGGELFF	TGTGCCAGCAGTTTACAAGCGGGAGGGGAGCTGTTTTTT
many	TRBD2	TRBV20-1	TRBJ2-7	CSARDILAGEQYF	TGCAGTGCTAGAGATATTCTAGCGGGGGAGCAGTACTTC
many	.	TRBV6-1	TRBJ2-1	CASTRLSGGANNEQFF	TGTGCCAGCACCCGTTTATCGGGCGGAGCAAACAATGAGCAGTTCTTC
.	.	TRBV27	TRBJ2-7	CASSLGGHQSSYEQYF	TGTGCCAGCAGTTTGGGGGGACATCAGAGCTCCTACGAGCAGTACTTC
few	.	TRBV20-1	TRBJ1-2	CSASYLIIEGYGYTF	TGCAGTGCTAGCTACCTTATAATAGAGGGCTATGGCTACACCTTC
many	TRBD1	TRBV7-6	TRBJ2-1	CASSLVQGLYNEQFF	TGTGCCAGCAGCTTAGTACAGGGGCTCTACAATGAGCAGTTCTTC
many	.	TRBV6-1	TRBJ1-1	CATSSGGPRYTEAFF	TGTGCCACCTCATCTGGGGGGCCAAGGTACACTGAAGCTTTCTTT
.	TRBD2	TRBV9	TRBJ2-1	CASSEYPGAGGLNEQFF	TGTGCCAGCAGCGAGTACCCCGGGGCGGGAGGTCTCAATGAGCAGTTCTTC
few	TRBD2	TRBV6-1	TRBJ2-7	CASSDSGTSYEQYF	TGTGCCAGCAGTGATTCCGGGACTAGCTACGAGCAGTACTTC
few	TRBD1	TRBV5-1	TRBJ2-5	CASSSTQGAGETQYF	TGCGCCAGCAGCTCCACACAGGGGGCTGGAGAGACCCAGTACTTC
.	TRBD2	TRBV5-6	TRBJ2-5	CASRGLAGEEGSDRETQYF	TGTGCCAGCAGGGGACTAGCGGGAGAAGAGGGGTCTGATCGGGAGACCCAGTACTTC
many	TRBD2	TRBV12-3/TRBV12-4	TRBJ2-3	CASSLGLVPDTQYF	TGTGCCAGCAGTCTAGGACTAGTCCCAGATACGCAGTATTTT
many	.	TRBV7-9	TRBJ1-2	CADRGLDHGYTF	TGTGCGGATCGTGGTTTGGACCATGGCTACACCTTC
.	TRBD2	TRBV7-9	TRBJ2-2	CASSPRLAGDLPLPGELFF	TGTGCCAGCAGCCCAAGACTAGCGGGGGATTTGCCCCTTCCCGGGGAGCTGTTTTTT
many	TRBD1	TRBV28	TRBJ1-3	CASSTGGADGNTIYF	TGTGCCAGCTCCACAGGGGGCGCAGATGGAAACACCATATATTTT
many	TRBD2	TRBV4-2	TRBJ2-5	CASGRTSGRAETQYF	TGTGCCAGCGGACGGACTAGCGGGAGGGCGGAGACCCAGTACTTC
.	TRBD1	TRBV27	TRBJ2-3	CARRQGGTQYF	TGTGCCAGAAGACAGGGTGGTACGCAGTATTTT
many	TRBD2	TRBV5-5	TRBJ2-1	CASSYLAGGGDEQFF	TGTGCCAGCAGCTATCTAGCGGGAGGGGGAGATGAGCAGTTCTTC
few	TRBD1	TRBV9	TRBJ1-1	CASSVSRDREMNTEAFF	TGTGCCAGCAGCGTAAGCCGGGACAGGGAGATGAACACTGAAGCTTTCTTT
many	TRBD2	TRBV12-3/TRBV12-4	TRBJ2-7	CASSWVSTSGNKDEQYF	TGTGCCAGCAGTTGGGTATCGACTAGCGGGAATAAGGACGAGCAGTACTTC
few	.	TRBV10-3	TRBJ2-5	CAISEGGKGETQYF	TGTGCCATCAGTGAGGGGGGGAAGGGGGAGACCCAGTACTTC
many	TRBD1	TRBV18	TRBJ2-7	CASSPRDRPWEQYF	TGTGCCAGCTCACCACGGGACAGGCCCTGGGAGCAGTACTTC
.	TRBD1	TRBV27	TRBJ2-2	CASSGGQTTGELFF	TGTGCCAGCAGTGGGGGACAGACCACCGGGGAGCTGTTTTTT
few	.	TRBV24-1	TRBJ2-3	CATSETDLNTQYF	TGTGCCACCAGTGAAACGGATCTAAATACGCAGTATTTT
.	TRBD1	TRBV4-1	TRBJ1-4	CASSERQGGVWEKLFF	TGCGCCAGCAGCGAGCGACAGGGAGGGGTGTGGGAAAAACTGTTTTTT
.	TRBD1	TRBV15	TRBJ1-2	CATSRGDREYGYTF	TGTGCCACCAGCAGAGGGGACAGGGAATATGGCTACACCTTC
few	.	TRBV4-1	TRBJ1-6	CASSQEGGGGSPLHF	TGCGCCAGCAGCCAAGAAGGGGGTGGTGGGTCACCCCTCCACTTT
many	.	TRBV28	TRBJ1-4	CASSRGSGASNEKLFF	TGTGCCAGCAGCAGAGGGTCGGGGGCGTCTAATGAAAAACTGTTTTTT
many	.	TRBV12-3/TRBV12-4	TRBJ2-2	CASSYSLARGYPGELFF	TGTGCCAGCAGTTACAGCCTGGCCAGGGGTTATCCCGGGGAGCTGTTTTTT
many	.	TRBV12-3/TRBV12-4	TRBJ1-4	CASSLFGEKDEKLFF	TGTGCCAGCAGCCTTTTCGGAGAGAAAGATGAAAAACTGTTTTTT
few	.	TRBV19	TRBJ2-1	CASSMGGTEYNEQFF	TGTGCCAGTAGTATGGGCGGGACAGAGTACAATGAGCAGTTCTTC
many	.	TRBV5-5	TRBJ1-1	CASSFPGSNTEAFF	TGTGCCAGCAGCTTCCCAGGGTCGAACACTGAAGCTTTCTTT
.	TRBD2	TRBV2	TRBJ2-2	CASRRTRNTGELFF	TGTGCCAGCCGTCGGACTAGGAACACCGGGGAGCTGTTTTTT
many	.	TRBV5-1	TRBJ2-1	CATRDSASNEQFF	TGCGCCACCCGGGACTCGGCTTCGAATGAGCAGTTCTTC
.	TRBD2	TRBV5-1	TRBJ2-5	CASSLPRTSGRARSETQYF	TGCGCCAGCAGCTTGCCCCGGACTAGCGGGAGGGCGAGATCAGAGACCCAGTACTTC
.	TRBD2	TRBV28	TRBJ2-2	CASSLGGAPGELFF	TGTGCCAGCAGTTTGGGAGGGGCCCCCGGGGAGCTGTTTTTT
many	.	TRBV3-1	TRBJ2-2	CASSLVPGLSRELFF	TGTGCCAGCAGCCTCGTCCCGGGACTTAGTCGGGAGCTGTTTTTT
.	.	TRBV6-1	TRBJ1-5	CAAGSRNQPQHF	TGTGCCGCAGGTTCGCGCAATCAGCCCCAGCATTTT
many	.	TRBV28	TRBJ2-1	CASSRRGRPYNEQFF	TGTGCCAGCAGCCGCCGGGGGAGGCCCTACAATGAGCAGTTCTTC
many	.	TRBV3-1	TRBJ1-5	CASSQDPVGVPQHF	TGTGCCAGCAGCCAAGATCCGGTCGGTGTGCCCCAGCATTTT
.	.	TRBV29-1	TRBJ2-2	CSVALATGELFF	TGCAGCGTTGCCCTCGCCACCGGGGAGCTGTTTTTT
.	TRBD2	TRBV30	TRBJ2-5	CASLRLAGGGRETQYF	TGTGCCTCGCTGAGGCTAGCGGGAGGAGGAAGGGAGACCCAGTACTTC
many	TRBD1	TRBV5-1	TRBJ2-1	CASSPGTGGKWNEQFF	TGCGCCAGCAGCCCGGGGACAGGCGGGAAATGGAATGAGCAGTTCTTC